This T cell receptor beta chain was retrieved from a study of blood T cell repertoires in COVID-19 (dated by TCRdb to about 2020). A note on the overall study: Collaborator samples came from the United States, Italy and Spain and covered acute and convalescent phases of COVID-19. The prospective study material was composed of cDNA or gDNA derived from T cells, B-cell-depleted T cells, or PBMCs. Subjects who had been exposed to COVID-19, were actively infected with it, or had recovered from it provided the deeply sampled blood TCRbeta repertoires that made up the dataset. The repertoires were made available in a free public database intended to serve as a resource for research on the immune response to SARS-CoV-2. The samples were drawn from two sources: the first 160 participants of the ongoing ImmuneRACE study, and 1,254 subjects contributed by 6 global collaborators. A de-identified subject ID, COVID-19 status, age in years and sex were almost always included in the sample metadata. Where HLA class I and class II types were available, the types were taken from metadata supplied by the sample provider, not from assay-based typing. Paper-wide results and their limitations: The quantity of clinical and demographic metadata differed by source and by participant and was supplied without curation.

Worth noting for this clone: What this receptor recognizes is not known. No much larger clone exists at a distance of one base, and base qualities are not known.

One collaborating source in Seattle enrolled patients while the patients were actively infected and followed the patients over time throughout the course of disease. Collaborating institutions collected whole blood in K2EDTA tubes following their own protocols. For TCRbeta analysis, collaborator samples were shipped as frozen whole blood, as isolated PBMCs, or as DNA extracted from either sample type. V and J lose 3 bases and 4 bases, and a span of 15 bases separates them. From the germline V gene, CDR1 is KGHSH and CDR2 is LQKENI. From cysteine to phenylalanine, the CDR3 is 15 amino acids long. This entry keeps only the CDR3 DNA: 45 bases, framed from base 1. TCRbeta CDR3 regions were amplified from genomic DNA by means of the immunoSEQ Assay, a bias-controlled multiplex PCR. The authors' pipeline ran thus. Nucleated cell counts per sample were estimated from amplification of reference gene primers within the assay. To quantify the absolute abundance of each unique TCRbeta CDR3 rearrangement, sequence reads were collapsed and filtered. Productive Simpson clonality was computed per sample as the square root of Simpson's diversity index over productive rearrangements. The table comes from immuneACCESS by way of TCRdb, which keeps in-frame sequences with V and J called. Part of the clones is missing from these tables; in studies checked, under half for an unresolved V gene and the rest for unknown reasons. The DNA was the basis for D and trimming; V, J and clone size are from that table. The table for this sample lists approximately 290,000 clones; approximately 83% of them were counted only once. The ten largest clones add up to around 14% of the sample.

Sequenced input: peripheral blood. The source of this sequence is a person aged 65-85 years with COVID-19, enrolled during active disease. The sequence is built from TRBV18 and TRBJ1-1; D gene: possibly TRBD1, on 5 matching bases. The nucleotides are TGTGCCAGCTCACCGACCTTAGGGGCGAGCACTGAAGCTTTCTTT. Its translation reads: CASSPTLGASTEAFF. The CDR3, completed at both ends by the reference TRBV18 and TRBJ1-1 genes, gives the full variable domain NAGVMQNPRHLVRRRGQEARLRCSPMKGHSHVYWYRQLPEEGLKFMVYLQKENIIDESGMPKERFSAEFPKEGPSILRIQQVVRGDSAAYFCASSPTLGASTEAFFGQGTRLTVV.